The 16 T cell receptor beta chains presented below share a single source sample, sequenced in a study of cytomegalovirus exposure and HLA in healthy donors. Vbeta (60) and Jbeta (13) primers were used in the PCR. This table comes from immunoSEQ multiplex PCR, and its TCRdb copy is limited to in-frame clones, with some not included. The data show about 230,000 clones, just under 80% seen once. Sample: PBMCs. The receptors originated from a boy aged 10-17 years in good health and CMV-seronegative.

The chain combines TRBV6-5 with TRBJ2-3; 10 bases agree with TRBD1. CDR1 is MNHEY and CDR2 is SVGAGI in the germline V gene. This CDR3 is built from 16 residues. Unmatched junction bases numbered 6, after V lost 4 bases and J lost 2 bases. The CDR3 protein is CASSWMRQGATDTQYF. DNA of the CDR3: TGTGCCAGCAGTTGGATGAGACAGGGGGCCACAGATACGCAGTATTTT.

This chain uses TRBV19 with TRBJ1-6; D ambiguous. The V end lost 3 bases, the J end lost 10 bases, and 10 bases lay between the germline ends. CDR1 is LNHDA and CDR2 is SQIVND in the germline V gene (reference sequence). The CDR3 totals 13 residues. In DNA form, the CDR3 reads TGTGCCAGTAGTATGTCCCCCAGATCACCCCTCCACTTT. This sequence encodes CASSMSPRSPLHF.

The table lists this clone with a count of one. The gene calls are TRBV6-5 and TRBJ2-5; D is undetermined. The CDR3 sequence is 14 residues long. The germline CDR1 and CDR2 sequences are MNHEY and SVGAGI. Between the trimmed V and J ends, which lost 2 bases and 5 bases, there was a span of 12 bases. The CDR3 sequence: CASSYGPPRETQYF. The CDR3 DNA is TGTGCCAGCAGTTACGGCCCCCCTCGCGAGACCCAGTACTTC.

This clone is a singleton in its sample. The CDR3 spells CASSPSRAGVQEGTQYF. The DNA for the CDR3 is TGTGCCAGCAGCCCGAGTAGGGCGGGGGTACAAGAGGGGACCCAGTACTTC. The V call is TRBV2, the J call TRBJ2-5; the match to TRBD2 covers 7 bases. CDR1 and CDR2 (germline): SNHLY, FYNNEI. With 6 bases clipped from V and 7 bases from J, the junction kept 20 bases outside the gene matches. The CDR3 runs to 17 residues.

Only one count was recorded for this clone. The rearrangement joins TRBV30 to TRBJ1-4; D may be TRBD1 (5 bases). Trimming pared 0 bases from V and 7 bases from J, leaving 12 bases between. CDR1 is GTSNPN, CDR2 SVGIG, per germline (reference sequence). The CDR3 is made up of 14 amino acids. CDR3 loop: CAWSVRGVGEKLFF. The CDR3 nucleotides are TGTGCCTGGAGTGTACGGGGGGTTGGTGAAAAACTGTTTTTT.

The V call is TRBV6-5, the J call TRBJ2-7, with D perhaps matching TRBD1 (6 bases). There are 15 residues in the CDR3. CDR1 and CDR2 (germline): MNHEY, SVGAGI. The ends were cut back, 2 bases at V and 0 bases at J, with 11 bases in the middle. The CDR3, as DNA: TGTGCCAGCAGTTACGGGACACCTAACTCCTACGAGCAGTACTTC. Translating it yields CASSYGTPNSYEQYF.

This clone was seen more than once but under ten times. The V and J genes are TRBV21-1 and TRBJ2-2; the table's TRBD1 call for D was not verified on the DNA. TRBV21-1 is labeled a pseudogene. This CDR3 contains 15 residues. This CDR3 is CASTHPRGRSGELFF. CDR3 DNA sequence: TGTGCCAGCACCCACCCGAGGGGGCGGTCCGGGGAGCTGTTTTTT.

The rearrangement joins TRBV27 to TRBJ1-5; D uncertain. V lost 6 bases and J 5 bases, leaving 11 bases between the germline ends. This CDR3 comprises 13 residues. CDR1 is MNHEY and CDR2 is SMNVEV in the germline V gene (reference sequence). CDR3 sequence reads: CASSPGVHQPQHF. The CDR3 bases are TGTGCCAGCAGCCCCGGAGTGCATCAGCCCCAGCATTTT.

Here the CDR3 DNA reads TGTGCCAGCAGTCTTATTGATAGGGACACGTACTTC. Translated, it gives CASSLIDRDTYF. The chain links TRBV28 to TRBJ2-7, with TRBD1 as a possible D gene (6 bases). CDR1 and CDR2 from the germline V gene are MDHEN and SYDVKM. The V end was cut by 5 bases, the J end by 12 bases, with 17 bases between. The CDR3 totals 12 residues.

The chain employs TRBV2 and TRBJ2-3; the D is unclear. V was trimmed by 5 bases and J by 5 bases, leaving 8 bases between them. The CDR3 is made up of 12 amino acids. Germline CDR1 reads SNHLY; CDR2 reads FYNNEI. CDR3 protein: CASSPSIDTQYF. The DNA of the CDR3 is TGTGCCAGCAGTCCCAGTATAGATACGCAGTATTTT.

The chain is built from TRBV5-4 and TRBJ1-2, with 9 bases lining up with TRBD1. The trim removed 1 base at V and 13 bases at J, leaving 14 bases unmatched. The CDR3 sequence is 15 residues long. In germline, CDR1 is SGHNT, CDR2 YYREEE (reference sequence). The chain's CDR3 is CASSLRFGTGKGGTF. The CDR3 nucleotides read TGTGCCAGCAGCTTGAGGTTTGGGACAGGGAAGGGCGGCACCTTC.

The CDR3 loop is CASSWQSGTASYEQYF. CDR3 in DNA: TGTGCCAGCAGCTGGCAGTCCGGGACAGCATCCTACGAGCAGTACTTC. J is TRBJ2-7 and V is TRBV7-9, with 7 bases that match TRBD1. The CDR3 loop spans 16 amino acids. CDR1 is SEHNR, CDR2 FQNEAQ, per germline (reference sequence). Trimming cost V 4 bases and J 1 base; bases outside gene matches: 10. Full variable domain (remainder filled in from reference TRBV7-9 and TRBJ2-7): DTGVSQNPRHKITKRGQNVTFRCDPISEHNRLYWYRQTLGQGPEFLTYFQNEAQLEKSRLLSDRFSAERPKGSFSTLEIQRTEQGDSAMYLCASSWQSGTASYEQYFGPGTRLTVT.

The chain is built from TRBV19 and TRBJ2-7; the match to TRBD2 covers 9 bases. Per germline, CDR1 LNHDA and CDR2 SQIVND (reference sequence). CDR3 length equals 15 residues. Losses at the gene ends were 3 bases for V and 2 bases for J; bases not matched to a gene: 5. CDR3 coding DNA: TGTGCCAGTAGTATCGATCTAGCGGGAACCTACGAGCAGTACTTC. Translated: CASSIDLAGTYEQYF.

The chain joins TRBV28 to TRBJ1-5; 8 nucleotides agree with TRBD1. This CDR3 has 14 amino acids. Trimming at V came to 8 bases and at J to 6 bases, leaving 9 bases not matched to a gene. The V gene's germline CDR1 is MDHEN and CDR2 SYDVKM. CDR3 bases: TGTGCCAGCTTTGACAGGGGAAGAGTTCAGCCCCAGCATTTT. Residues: CASFDRGRVQPQHF.

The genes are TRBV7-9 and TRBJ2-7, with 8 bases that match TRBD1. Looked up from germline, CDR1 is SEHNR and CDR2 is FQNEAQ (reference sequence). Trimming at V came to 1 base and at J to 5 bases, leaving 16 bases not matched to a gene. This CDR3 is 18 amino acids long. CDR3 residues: CASSLVDMYTGGTDEQYF. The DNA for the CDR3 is TGTGCCAGCAGCTTAGTGGATATGTATACAGGGGGTACCGACGAGCAGTACTTC.

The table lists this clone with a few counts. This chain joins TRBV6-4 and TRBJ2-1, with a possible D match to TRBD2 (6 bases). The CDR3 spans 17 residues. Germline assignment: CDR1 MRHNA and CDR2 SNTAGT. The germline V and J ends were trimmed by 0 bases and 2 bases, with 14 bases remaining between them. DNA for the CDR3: TGTGCCAGCAGTGACTCACGGCGGGGCAGCCCCTACAATGAGCAGTTCTTC. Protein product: CASSDSRRGSPYNEQFF.